The sequence of this T cell receptor beta chain was determined in a study of cytomegalovirus exposure and HLA in healthy donors. With respect to this clone: Its antigen is unidentified.

Study-level findings and limits: More clonal expansion characterized HLA-associated TCR beta chains than equally common others in a later analysis. Later analysis identified a missense DCLRE1C variant that was linked to TCR beta V- and J-gene trimming.

Amplification used 60 Vbeta primers and 13 Jbeta primers. The assay was immunoSEQ multiplex PCR, and TCRdb's table has in-frame clones only and misses some. Here the sample spans roughly 190,000 clones, roughly four fifths being singletons. The CDR3 is made up of 14 amino acids. Germline loops: CDR1 SNHLY, CDR2 FYNNEI. The V and J ends lost 3 bases and 4 bases respectively, with 10 bases between them. Donors consisted of healthy bone marrow donors. Material for sequencing was PBMCs. The receptor was derived from a woman aged 25 to 39 in good health and CMV-seropositive. The chain carries TRBV2 and TRBJ2-1; D is perhaps TRBD1 (6 bases). The DNA of the CDR3 is TGTGCCAGCAGTGATAGAGACAGGTACAATGAGCAGTTCTTC. It encodes CASSDRDRYNEQFF.